The source of this TCR beta chain is a study of T cell responses to AZD1222 COVID-19 vaccine. General observations from the study: Donors in the cohort were predominantly white British and more often female, and clonal diversity was possibly underestimated.

In regard to this clone: Its matching antigen is unknown.

V was pared by 7 bases and J by 7 bases, with 19 bases between. There are 14 residues in the CDR3. Germline lookup yields CDR1 SGHTA and CDR2 FQGNSA. The protocol was immunoSEQ multiplex PCR, while the TCRdb copy is restricted to in-frame clones and leaves out a portion. Of 200,000 to 250,000 clones detected, 85% to 95% appear once; the ten largest clones hold about 1%. V gene TRBV7-2 combines with J gene TRBJ1-1; maybe TRBD1 (5 bases). Sequenced here: peripheral blood, sampled on day 0 of MenACWY control vaccination. The receptor's source is an adult in good health. The CDR3 bases are TGTGCCAGCACCCTAACGGGGGAGCGGGGTGAAGCTTTCTTT. It is translated as CASTLTGERGEAFF.